The 14 T cell receptor beta chains in this list originate from one sample, sequenced in a study of T cell responses to AZD1222 COVID-19 vaccine. The assay was immunoSEQ multiplex PCR, and TCRdb's table has in-frame clones only and misses some. The table has some 120,000 clones, about 94% seen once; the top ten hold roughly 0.96%. Sample: peripheral blood, taken on day 0 of AZD1222 vaccination. These receptors originate from an adult in good health.

V and J are TRBV7-9 and TRBJ2-1; no definite D call. This CDR3 spans 13 amino acids. Germline CDR1 is SEHNR and CDR2 is FQNEAQ (reference sequence). The V gene lost 3 bases and the J gene lost 5 bases, with 8 bases spanning the gap. DNA for the CDR3: TGTGCCAGCAGCTTTAGTGGCGACAATGAGCAGTTCTTC. This translates into CASSFSGDNEQFF. Full variable domain (remainder filled in from reference TRBV7-9 and TRBJ2-1): DTGVSQNPRHKITKRGQNVTFRCDPISEHNRLYWYRQTLGQGPEFLTYFQNEAQLEKSRLLSDRFSAERPKGSFSTLEIQRTEQGDSAMYLCASSFSGDNEQFFGPGTRLTVL.

V is TRBV19 and J is TRBJ1-6; 7 bases map to TRBD1. After removal of 6 bases from V and 10 bases from J, the junction contained 9 bases not matched to a gene. Germline assignment: CDR1 LNHDA and CDR2 SQIVND (reference sequence). The CDR3 extends over 14 amino acids. As DNA, the CDR3 is TGTGCCAGTAGGACCACAGGGGTCGGGTCACCCCTCCACTTT. Translated: CASRTTGVGSPLHF.

The chain uses TRBV15 and TRBJ1-2; 9 bases line up with TRBD1. The germline V gene encodes CDR1 LNHNV and CDR2 YYDKDF (reference sequence). The junction had 16 bases not matched to a gene; V was cut back by 3 bases and J by 8 bases. The CDR3 is 17 amino acids. CDR3 loop: CATSSATSGQGMRGYTF. In DNA form, the CDR3 reads TGTGCCACCAGCAGCGCAACTTCGGGACAGGGAATGAGGGGCTACACCTTC. Full variable domain (outside the CDR3, taken from reference TRBV15 and TRBJ1-2): DAMVIQNPRYQVTQFGKPVTLSCSQTLNHNVMYWYQQKSSQAPKLLFHYYDKDFNNEADTPDNFQSRRPNTSFCFLDIRSPGLGDTAMYLCATSSATSGQGMRGYTFGSGTRLTVV.

V is TRBV15 and J is TRBJ1-2; D gene uncertain. CDR1 is LNHNV, CDR2 YYDKDF, per germline (reference sequence). V lost 1 base and J lost 2, with 8 bases in between. The CDR3 runs to 14 residues. CDR3 bases: TGTGCCACCAGCAGAGGGGCAGACAACTATGGCTACACCTTC. Protein product: CATSRGADNYGYTF.

The J gene is TRBJ2-5, the V gene TRBV9; 14 bases agree with TRBD2. The CDR3 has 19 residues. The germline V gene has CDR1 SGDLS and CDR2 YYNGEE. Unmatched junction bases numbered 10, after V lost 2 bases and J lost 1 base. The CDR3 nucleotides read TGTGCCAGCAGCGTTGGGCCGGGACTAGCGGGGGTCCGCCAAGAGACCCAGTACTTC. It is translated as CASSVGPGLAGVRQETQYF.

The chain carries TRBV2 and TRBJ1-2; TRBD1 matches at 7 bases. Trimming cost V 8 bases and J 4 bases; bases outside gene matches: 4. The CDR3 is 12 residues long. From germline, CDR1 is SNHLY and CDR2 FYNNEI. This chain's CDR3 is CASGQESYGYTF. CDR3 DNA: TGTGCCAGCGGACAGGAGAGCTATGGCTACACCTTC.

The rearrangement uses TRBV5-1 and TRBJ1-4; D is undetermined. Germline-derived CDR1 and CDR2 are SGHRS and YFSETQ. The CDR3 runs to 14 residues. The V gene lost 0 bases and the J gene lost 4 bases, with 7 bases spanning the gap. As DNA, the CDR3 is TGCGCCAGCAGCTTGGGTCAATTTAATGAAAAACTGTTTTTT. Encoded protein: CASSLGQFNEKLFF.

The chain joins TRBV5-6 to TRBJ1-6; 8 bases map to TRBD1. Trimming removed 4 bases from V and 7 bases from J; junction bases left unmatched: 4. In germline, CDR1 is SGHDT, CDR2 YYEEEE. The CDR3 loop spans 14 amino acids. CDR3 DNA sequence: TGTGCCAGCAGCCAGGCAGGGGGCAATTCACCCCTCCACTTT. Encoded protein: CASSQAGGNSPLHF.

The chain is built from TRBV4-1 and TRBJ1-2, with D perhaps TRBD1 (5 bases). The CDR3 covers 14 residues. The germline gives CDR1 MGHRA, CDR2 YSYEKL. V shed 3 bases and J shed 4 bases, with 12 bases lying between them. CDR3 residues: CASSHGGAFYGYTF. The CDR3 nucleotides are TGCGCCAGCAGCCACGGCGGGGCGTTCTATGGCTACACCTTC.

The rearrangement joins TRBV18 to TRBJ1-5, with D perhaps TRBD1 (5 bases). V was clipped by 4 bases and J by 7 bases, with 8 bases between them. Germline assignment: CDR1 KGHSH and CDR2 LQKENI. The CDR3 totals 12 residues. This CDR3 reads CASSLGGQPQHF. Here the CDR3 DNA reads TGTGCCAGCTCACTGGGGGGGCAGCCCCAGCATTTT.

V and J are TRBV2 and TRBJ1-5, with D possibly matching TRBD1 (5 bases). This CDR3 has 16 residues. CDR1 is SNHLY, CDR2 FYNNEI, per germline. Trimming left V 1 base short and J 5 bases short, with 15 bases between. The CDR3: CASSEGRGAGYQPQHF. CDR3 nucleotides: TGTGCCAGCAGTGAAGGCCGAGGGGCTGGGTATCAGCCCCAGCATTTT. The full variable domain, in which reference TRBV2 and TRBJ1-5 provide the parts outside the CDR3, is EPEVTQTPSHQVTQMGQEVILRCVPISNHLYFYWYRQILGQKVEFLVSFYNNEISEKSEIFDDQFSVERPDGSNFTLKIRSTKLEDSAMYFCASSEGRGAGYQPQHFGDGTRLSIL.

The CDR3 DNA sequence: TGTGCCAGCTCCCCCTCGACTAGCGGGGGTGAGACCCAGTACTTC. Protein product: CASSPSTSGGETQYF. V and J are TRBV18 and TRBJ2-5, with 12 bases matching TRBD2. Unmatched junction bases numbered 7, after V lost 6 bases and J lost 5 bases. The CDR3 has 15 amino acids. CDR1 is KGHSH and CDR2 is LQKENI in the germline V gene.

The chain employs TRBV25-1 and TRBJ1-1; 8 bases map to TRBD1. In germline, CDR1 is MGHDK, CDR2 SYGVNS. V lost 11 bases, J lost 0 bases, and 20 bases stayed unmatched. This CDR3 is built from 18 residues. CDR3: CAPPGRGRTKVLNTEAFF. DNA for the CDR3: TGTGCCCCCCCAGGCAGGGGGCGTACCAAGGTGTTGAACACTGAAGCTTTCTTT.

The chain carries TRBV15 and TRBJ1-1, with 7 bases that match TRBD1. The CDR3 consists of 13 residues. In germline, CDR1 is LNHNV, CDR2 YYDKDF (reference sequence). V dropped 0 bases and J dropped 7; count of bases not matched to a gene: 2. The CDR3 reads CATSRDYRGEAFF. The CDR3 DNA follows: TGTGCCACCAGCAGAGATTACAGGGGTGAAGCTTTCTTT.